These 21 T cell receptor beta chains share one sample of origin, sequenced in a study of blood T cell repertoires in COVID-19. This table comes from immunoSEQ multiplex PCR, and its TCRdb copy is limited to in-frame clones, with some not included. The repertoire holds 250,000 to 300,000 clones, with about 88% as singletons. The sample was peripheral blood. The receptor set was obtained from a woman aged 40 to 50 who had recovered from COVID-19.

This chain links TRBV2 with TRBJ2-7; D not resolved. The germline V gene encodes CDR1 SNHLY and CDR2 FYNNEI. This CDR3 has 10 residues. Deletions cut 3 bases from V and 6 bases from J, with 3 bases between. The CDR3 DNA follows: TGTGCCAGCAGTGATATCGAGCAGTACTTC. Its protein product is CASSDIEQYF.

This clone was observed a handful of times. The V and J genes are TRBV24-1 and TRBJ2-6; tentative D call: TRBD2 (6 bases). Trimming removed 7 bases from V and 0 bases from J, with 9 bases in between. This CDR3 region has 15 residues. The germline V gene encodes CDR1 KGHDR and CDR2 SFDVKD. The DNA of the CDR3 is TGTGCCACCAGCCACGGGAGCTCTGGGGCCAACGTCCTGACTTTC. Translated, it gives CATSHGSSGANVLTF.

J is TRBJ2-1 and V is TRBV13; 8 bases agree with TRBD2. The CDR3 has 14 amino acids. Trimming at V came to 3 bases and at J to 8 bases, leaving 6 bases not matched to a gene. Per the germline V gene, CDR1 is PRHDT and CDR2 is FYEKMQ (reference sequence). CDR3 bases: TGTGCCAGCAGCTTTCAGCGGGAGATCCATGAGCAGTTCTTC. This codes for CASSFQREIHEQFF.

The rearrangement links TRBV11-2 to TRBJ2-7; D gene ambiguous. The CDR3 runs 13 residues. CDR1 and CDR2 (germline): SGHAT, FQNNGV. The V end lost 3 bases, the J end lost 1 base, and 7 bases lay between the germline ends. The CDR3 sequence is CASSLARSYEQYF. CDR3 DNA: TGTGCCAGCAGCTTGGCTCGTTCCTACGAGCAGTACTTC. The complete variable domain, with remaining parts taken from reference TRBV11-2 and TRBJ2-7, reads EAGVAQSPRYKIIEKRQSVAFWCNPISGHATLYWYQQILGQGPKLLIQFQNNGVVDDSQLPKDRFSAERLKGVDSTLKIQPAKLEDSAVYLCASSLARSYEQYFGPGTRLTVT.

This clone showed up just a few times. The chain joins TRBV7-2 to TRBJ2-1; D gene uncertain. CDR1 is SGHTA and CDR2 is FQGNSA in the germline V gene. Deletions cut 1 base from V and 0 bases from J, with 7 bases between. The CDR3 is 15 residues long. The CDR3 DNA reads TGTGCCAGCAGCTTAGGGAGACCCTCCTACAATGAGCAGTTCTTC. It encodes CASSLGRPSYNEQFF.

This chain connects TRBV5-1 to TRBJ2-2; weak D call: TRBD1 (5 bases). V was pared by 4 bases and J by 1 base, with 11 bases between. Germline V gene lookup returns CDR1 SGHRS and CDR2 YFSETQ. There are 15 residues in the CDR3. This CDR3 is CASSGGTGNTGELFF. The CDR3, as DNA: TGCGCCAGCAGCGGTGGAACAGGGAACACCGGGGAGCTGTTTTTT.

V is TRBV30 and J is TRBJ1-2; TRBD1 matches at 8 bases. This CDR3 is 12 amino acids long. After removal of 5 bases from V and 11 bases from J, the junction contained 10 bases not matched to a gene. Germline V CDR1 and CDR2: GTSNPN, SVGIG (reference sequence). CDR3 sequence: CAWDPGQAVYTF. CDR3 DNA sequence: TGTGCCTGGGATCCGGGACAGGCGGTGTACACCTTC.

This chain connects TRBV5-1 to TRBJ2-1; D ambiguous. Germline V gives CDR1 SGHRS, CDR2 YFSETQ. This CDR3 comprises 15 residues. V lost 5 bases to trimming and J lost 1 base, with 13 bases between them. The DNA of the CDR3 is TGCGCCAGCAGGTTGTCAAGCGCTTCCTACAATGAGCAGTTCTTC. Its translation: CASRLSSASYNEQFF.

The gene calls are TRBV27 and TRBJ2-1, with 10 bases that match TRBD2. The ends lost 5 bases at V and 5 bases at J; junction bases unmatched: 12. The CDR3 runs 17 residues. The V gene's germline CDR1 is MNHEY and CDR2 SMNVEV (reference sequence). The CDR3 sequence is CASSGLTGTSEDNEQFF. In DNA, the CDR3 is TGTGCCAGCAGTGGCCTAACCGGGACTAGCGAAGACAATGAGCAGTTCTTC.

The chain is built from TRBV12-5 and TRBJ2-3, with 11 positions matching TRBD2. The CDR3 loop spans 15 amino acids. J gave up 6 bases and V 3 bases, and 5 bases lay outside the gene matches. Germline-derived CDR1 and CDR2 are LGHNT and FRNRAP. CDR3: CASGFRVAGGDTQYF. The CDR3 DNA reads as TGTGCTAGTGGTTTCCGAGTAGCGGGAGGGGATACGCAGTATTTT.

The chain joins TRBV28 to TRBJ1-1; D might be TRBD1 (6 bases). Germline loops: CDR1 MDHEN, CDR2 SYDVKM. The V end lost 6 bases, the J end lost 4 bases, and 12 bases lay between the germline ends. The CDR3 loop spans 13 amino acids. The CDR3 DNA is TGTGCCAGCAGCCCTGGGACACCCACTGAAGCTTTCTTT. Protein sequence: CASSPGTPTEAFF. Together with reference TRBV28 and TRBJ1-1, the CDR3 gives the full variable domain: DVKVTQSSRYLVKRTGEKVFLECVQDMDHENMFWYRQDPGLGLRLIYFSYDVKMKEKGDIPEGYSVSREKKERFSLILESASTNQTSMYLCASSPGTPTEAFFGQGTRLTVV.

The CDR3 loop is CASSFIAGNTIYF. For the CDR3, the DNA is TGTGCCAGCAGTTTTATAGCTGGAAACACCATATATTTT. The V call is TRBV12-3 or TRBV12-4, the J call TRBJ1-3; D uncertain. V gave up 3 bases and J gave up 2 bases, with 5 bases separating them. CDR3 length: 13 residues.

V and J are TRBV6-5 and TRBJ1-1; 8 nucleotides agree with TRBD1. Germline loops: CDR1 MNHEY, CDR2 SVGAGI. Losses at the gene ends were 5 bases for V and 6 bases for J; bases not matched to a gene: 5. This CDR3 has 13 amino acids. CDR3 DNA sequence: TGTGCCAGCAGTCAGGACAGGGTCGCTGAAGCTTTCTTT. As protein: CASSQDRVAEAFF.

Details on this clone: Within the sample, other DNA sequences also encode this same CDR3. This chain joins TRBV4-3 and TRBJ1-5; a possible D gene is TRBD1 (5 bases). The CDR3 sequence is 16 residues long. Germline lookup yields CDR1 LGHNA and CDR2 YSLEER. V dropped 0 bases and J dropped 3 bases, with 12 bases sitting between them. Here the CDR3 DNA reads TGCGCCAGCAGCCAAGACGTCGGCGGGACCAATCAGCCCCAGCATTTT. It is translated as CASSQDVGGTNQPQHF.

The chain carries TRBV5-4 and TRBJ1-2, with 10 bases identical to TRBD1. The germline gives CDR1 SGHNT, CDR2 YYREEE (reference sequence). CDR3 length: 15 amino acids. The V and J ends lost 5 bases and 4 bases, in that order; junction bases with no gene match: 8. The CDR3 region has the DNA TGTGCCAGCAGTCTCGGGACAGGGGAGGGCTATGGCTACACCTTC. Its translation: CASSLGTGEGYGYTF.

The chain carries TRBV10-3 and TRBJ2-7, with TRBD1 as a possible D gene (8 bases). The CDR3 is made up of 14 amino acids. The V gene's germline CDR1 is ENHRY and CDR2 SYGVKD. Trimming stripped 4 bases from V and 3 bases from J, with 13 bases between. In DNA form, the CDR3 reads TGTGCCATCAGTGGGGGGGGACAGGACTACGAGCAGTACGTC. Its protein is CAISGGGQDYEQYV.

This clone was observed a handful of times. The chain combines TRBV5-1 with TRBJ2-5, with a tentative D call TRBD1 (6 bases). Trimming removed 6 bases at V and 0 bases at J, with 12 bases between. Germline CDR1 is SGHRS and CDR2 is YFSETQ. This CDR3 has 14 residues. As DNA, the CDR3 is TGCGCCAGCAAGATACAGGGCTACCAAGAGACCCAGTACTTC. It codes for CASKIQGYQETQYF.

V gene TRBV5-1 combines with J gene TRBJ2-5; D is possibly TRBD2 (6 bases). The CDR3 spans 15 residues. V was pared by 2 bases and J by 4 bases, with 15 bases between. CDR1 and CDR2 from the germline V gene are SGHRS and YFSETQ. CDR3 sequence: CASSLYSGVVETQYF. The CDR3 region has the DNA TGCGCCAGCAGCTTATATTCGGGAGTGGTAGAGACCCAGTACTTC.

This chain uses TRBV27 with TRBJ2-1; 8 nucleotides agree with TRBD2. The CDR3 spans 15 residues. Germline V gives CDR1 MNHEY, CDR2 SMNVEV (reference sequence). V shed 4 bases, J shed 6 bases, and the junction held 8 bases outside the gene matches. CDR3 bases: TGTGCCAGCAGTTCTCGGGGGACTAGTCCCAATGAGCAGTTCTTC. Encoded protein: CASSSRGTSPNEQFF.

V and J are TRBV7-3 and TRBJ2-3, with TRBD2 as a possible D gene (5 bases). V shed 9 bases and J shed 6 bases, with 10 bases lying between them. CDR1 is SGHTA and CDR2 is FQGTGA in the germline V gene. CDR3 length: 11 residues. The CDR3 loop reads CASSTGDTQYF. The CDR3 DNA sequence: TGTGCCAGTTCGACGGGGGATACGCAGTATTTT.

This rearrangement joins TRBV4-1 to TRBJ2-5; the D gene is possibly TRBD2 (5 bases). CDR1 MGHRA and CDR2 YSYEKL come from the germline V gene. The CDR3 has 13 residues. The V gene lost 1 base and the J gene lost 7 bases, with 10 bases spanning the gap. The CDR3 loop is CASSQAREGTQYF. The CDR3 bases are TGCGCCAGCAGCCAAGCGCGTGAGGGGACCCAGTACTTC.